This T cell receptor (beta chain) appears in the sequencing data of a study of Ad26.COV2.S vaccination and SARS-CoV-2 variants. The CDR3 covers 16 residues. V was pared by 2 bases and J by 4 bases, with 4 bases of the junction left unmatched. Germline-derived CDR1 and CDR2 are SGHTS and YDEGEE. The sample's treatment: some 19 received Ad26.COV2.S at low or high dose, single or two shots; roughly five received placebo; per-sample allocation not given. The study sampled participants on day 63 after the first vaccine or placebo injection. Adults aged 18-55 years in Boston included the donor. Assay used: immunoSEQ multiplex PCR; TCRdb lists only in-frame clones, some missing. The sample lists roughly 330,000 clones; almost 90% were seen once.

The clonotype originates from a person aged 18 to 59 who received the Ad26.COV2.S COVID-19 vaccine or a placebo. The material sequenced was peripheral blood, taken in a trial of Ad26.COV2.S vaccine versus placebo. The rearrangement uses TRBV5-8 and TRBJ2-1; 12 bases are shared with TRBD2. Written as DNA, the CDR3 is TGTGCCAGCAGCTTACCTAGCGGGGGGGGGTACAATGAGCAGTTCTTC. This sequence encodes CASSLPSGGGYNEQFF.